This T cell receptor beta chain was obtained from a study of shared clonotypes between healthy human individuals. This clone has more than one count but fewer than ten. TCRdb keeps only in-frame clones here, not all; method: immunoSEQ multiplex PCR. The repertoire holds a few million clones, 85% to 95% seen once, with 0.39% in the top ten. There are 14 residues in the CDR3. The V gene's germline CDR1 is MGHDK and CDR2 SYGVNS. V lost 4 bases and J lost 1, with 7 bases in between. The chain links TRBV25-1 to TRBJ2-2; D not resolved. The sequencing sample was made of naive CD4+ T cells from PBMCs. The subset here: CD45RA+ positively selected. This clonotype was sampled from a young man in good health. Some clones in this sample may be carry-over from other donors' samples. The CDR3 sequence is CASSGYRNTGELFF. The CDR3 DNA follows: TGTGCCAGCAGTGGTTACAGGAACACCGGGGAGCTGTTTTTT.